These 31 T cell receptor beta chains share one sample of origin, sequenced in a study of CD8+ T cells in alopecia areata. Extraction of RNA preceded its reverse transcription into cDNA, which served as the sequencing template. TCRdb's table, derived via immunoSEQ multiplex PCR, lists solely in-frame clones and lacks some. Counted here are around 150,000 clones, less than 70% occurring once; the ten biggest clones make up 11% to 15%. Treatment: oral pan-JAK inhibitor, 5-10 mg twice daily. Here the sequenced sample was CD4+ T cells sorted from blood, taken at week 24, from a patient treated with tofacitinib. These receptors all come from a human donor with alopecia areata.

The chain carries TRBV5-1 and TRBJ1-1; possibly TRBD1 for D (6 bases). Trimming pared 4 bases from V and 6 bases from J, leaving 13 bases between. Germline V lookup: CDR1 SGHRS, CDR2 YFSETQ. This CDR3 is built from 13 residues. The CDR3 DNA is TGCGCCAGCAGCGCGGACAGCGGAGCTGAAGCTTTCTTT. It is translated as CASSADSGAEAFF.

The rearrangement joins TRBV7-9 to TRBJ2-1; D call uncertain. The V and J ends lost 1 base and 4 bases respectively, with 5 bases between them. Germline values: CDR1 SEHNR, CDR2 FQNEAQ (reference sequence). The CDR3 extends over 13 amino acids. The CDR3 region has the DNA TGTGCCAGCAGCTTAGGATTGTACAATGAGCAGTTCTTC. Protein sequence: CASSLGLYNEQFF.

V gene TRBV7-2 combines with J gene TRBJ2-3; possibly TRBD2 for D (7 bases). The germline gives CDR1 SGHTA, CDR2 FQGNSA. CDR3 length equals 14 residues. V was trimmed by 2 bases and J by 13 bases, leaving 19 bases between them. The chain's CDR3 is CASSLSMGGPFKYF. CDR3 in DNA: TGTGCCAGCAGCTTATCTATGGGGGGGCCGTTTAAGTATTTT.

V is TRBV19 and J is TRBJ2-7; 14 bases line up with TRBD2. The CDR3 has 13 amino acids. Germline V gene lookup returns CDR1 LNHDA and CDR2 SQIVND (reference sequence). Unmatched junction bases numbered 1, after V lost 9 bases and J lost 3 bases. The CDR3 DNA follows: TGTGCCAGAGGGACTAGCGGGAGCTACGAGCAGTACTTC. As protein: CARGTSGSYEQYF.

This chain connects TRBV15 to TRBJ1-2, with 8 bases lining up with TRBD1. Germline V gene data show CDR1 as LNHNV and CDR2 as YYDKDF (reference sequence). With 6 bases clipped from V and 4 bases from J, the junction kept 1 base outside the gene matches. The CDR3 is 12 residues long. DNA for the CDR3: TGTGCCACCAGTACAGGGGGCTATGGCTACACCTTC. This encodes CATSTGGYGYTF.

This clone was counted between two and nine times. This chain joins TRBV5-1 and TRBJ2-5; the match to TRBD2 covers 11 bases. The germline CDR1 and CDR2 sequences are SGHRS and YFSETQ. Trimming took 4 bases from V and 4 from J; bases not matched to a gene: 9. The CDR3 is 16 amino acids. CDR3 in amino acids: CASSTEPGTSGETQYF. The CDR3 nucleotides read TGCGCCAGCAGCACTGAACCCGGGACTAGCGGAGAGACCCAGTACTTC.

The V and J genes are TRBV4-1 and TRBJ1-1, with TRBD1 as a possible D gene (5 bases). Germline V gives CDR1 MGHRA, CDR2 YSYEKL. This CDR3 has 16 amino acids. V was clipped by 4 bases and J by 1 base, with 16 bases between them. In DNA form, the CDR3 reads TGCGCCAGCAGCCCAGGACTGCTAGACAGGAACACTGAAGCTTTCTTT. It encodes CASSPGLLDRNTEAFF.

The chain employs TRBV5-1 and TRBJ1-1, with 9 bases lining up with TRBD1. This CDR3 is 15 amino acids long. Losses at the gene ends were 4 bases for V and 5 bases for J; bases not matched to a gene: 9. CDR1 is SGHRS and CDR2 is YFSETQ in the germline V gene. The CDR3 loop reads CASSPRGQGKTEAFF. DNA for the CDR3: TGCGCCAGCAGCCCCCGAGGACAGGGGAAAACTGAAGCTTTCTTT.

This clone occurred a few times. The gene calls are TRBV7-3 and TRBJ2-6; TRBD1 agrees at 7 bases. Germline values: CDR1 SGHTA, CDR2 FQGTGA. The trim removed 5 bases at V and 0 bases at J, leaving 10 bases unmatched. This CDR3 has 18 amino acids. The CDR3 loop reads CASSPTGARTSGANVLTF. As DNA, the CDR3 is TGTGCCAGCAGCCCCACAGGGGCAAGGACCTCTGGGGCCAACGTCCTGACTTTC.

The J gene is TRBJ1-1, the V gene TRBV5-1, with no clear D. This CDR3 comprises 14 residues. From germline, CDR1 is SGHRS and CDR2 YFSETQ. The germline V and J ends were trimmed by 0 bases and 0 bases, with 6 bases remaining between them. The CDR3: CASSLDGMNTEAFF. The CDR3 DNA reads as TGCGCCAGCAGCTTGGATGGGATGAACACTGAAGCTTTCTTT.

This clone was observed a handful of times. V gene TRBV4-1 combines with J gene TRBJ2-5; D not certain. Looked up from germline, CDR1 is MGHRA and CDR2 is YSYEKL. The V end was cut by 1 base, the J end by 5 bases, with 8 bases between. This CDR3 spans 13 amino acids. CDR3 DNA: TGCGCCAGCAGCCAAGGCCGACTTGAGACCCAGTACTTC. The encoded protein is CASSQGRLETQYF.

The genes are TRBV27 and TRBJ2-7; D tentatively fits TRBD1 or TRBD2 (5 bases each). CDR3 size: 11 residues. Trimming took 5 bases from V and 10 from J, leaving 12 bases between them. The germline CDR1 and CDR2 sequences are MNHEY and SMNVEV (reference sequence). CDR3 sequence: CASSDRDHQYF. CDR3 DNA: TGTGCCAGCAGTGACCGGGACCACCAGTACTTC.

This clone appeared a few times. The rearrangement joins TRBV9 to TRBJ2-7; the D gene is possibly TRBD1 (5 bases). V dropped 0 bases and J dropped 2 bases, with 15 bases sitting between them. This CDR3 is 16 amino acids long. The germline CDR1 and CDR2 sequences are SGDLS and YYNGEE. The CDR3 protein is CASSVGFNRLTYEQYF. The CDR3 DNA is TGTGCCAGCAGCGTAGGCTTCAACAGGCTAACCTACGAGCAGTACTTC.

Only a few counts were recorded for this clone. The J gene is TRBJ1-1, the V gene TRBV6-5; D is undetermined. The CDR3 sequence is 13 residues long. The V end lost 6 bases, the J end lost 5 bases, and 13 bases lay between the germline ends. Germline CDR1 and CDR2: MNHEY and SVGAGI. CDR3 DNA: TGTGCCAGCAGATTGGACCCTGGAACTGAAGCTTTCTTT. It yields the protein CASRLDPGTEAFF.

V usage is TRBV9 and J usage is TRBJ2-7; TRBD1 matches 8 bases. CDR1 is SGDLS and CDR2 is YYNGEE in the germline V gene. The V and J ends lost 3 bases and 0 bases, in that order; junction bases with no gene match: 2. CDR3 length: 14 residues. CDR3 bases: TGTGCCAGCAGCGGAACAGGGGGCTCCTACGAGCAGTACTTC. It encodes CASSGTGGSYEQYF.

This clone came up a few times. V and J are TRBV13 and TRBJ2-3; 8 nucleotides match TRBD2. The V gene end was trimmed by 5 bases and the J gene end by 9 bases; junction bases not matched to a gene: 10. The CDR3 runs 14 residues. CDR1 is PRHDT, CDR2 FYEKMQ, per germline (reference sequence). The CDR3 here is CASSPRGGADTQYF. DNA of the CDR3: TGTGCCAGCAGCCCCCGGGGGGGGGCGGACACGCAGTATTTT.

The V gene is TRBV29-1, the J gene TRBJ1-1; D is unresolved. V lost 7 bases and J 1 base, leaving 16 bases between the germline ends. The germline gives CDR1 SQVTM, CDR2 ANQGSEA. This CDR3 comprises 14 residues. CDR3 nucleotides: TGCAGCGCCCAACCTGCCAATACGAACACTGAAGCTTTCTTT. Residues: CSAQPANTNTEAFF.

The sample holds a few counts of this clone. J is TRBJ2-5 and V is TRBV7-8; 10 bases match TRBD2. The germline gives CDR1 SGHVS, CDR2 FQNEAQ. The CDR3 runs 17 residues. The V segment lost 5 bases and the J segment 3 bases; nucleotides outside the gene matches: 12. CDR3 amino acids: CASSPRSSGGIKETQYF. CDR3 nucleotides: TGTGCCAGCAGCCCAAGATCTAGCGGGGGCATAAAAGAGACCCAGTACTTC.

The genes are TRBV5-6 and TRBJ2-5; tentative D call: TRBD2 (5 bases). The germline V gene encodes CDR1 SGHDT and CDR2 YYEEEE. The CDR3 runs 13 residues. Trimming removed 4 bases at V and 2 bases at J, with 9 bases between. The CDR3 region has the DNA TGTGCCAGCAGCCCGACTACTCAAGAGACCCAGTACTTC. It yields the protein CASSPTTQETQYF.

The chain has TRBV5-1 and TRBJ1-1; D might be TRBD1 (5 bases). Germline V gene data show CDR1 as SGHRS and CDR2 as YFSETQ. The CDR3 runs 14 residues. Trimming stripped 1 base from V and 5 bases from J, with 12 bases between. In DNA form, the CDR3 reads TGCGCCAGCAGCTTGATGAGGGGAGGGACTGAAGCTTTCTTT. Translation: CASSLMRGGTEAFF. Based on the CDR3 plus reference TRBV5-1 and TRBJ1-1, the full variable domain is KAGVTQTPRYLIKTRGQQVTLSCSPISGHRSVSWYQQTPGQGLQFLFEYFSETQRNKGNFPGRFSGRQFSNSRSEMNVSTLELGDSALYLCASSLMRGGTEAFFGQGTRLTVV.

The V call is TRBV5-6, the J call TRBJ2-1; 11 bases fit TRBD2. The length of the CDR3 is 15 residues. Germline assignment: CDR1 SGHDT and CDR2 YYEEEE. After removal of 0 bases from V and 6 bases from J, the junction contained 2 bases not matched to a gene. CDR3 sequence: CASSLVGLAGNEQFF. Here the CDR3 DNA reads TGTGCCAGCAGCTTGGTAGGACTAGCGGGCAATGAGCAGTTCTTC.

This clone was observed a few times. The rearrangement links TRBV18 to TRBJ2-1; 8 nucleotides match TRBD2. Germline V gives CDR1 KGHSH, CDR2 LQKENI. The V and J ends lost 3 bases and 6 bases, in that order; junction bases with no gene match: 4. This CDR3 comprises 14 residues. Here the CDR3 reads CASSPGLVSNEQFF. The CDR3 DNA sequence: TGTGCCAGCTCACCGGGACTAGTATCCAATGAGCAGTTCTTC.

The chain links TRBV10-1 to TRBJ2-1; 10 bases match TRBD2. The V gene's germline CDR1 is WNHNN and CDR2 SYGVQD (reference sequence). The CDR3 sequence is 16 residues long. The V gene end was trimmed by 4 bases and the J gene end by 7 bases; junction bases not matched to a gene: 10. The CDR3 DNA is TGCGCCAGCAGTGCTATAGCGGGGGGCCCCAGTAATGAGCAGTTCTTC. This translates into CASSAIAGGPSNEQFF.

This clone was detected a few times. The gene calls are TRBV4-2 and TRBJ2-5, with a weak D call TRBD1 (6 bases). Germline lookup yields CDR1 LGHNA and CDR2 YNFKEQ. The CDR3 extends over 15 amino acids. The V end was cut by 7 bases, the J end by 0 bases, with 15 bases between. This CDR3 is CASTADRDNQETQYF. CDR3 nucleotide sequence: TGTGCCAGCACCGCAGATCGGGACAACCAAGAGACCCAGTACTTC.

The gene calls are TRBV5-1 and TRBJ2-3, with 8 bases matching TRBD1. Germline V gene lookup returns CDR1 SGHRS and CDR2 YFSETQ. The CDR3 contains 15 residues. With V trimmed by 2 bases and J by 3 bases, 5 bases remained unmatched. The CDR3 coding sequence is TGCGCCAGCAGCTTACTGACAGGGGAAACAGATACGCAGTATTTT. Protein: CASSLLTGETDTQYF.

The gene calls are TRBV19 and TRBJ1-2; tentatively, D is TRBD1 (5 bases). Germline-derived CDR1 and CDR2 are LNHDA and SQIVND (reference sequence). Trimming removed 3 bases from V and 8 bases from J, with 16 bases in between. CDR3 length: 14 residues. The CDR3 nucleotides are TGTGCCAGTAGTATGGGAGGGGATCTTGGCGGCTACACCTTC. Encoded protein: CASSMGGDLGGYTF.

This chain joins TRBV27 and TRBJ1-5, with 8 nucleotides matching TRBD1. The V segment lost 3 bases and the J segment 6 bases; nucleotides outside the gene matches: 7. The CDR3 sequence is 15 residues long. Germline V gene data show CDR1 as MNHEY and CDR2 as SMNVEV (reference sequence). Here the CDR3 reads CASSFQGQASQPQHF. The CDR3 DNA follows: TGTGCCAGCAGTTTTCAGGGACAGGCCAGTCAGCCCCAGCATTTT.

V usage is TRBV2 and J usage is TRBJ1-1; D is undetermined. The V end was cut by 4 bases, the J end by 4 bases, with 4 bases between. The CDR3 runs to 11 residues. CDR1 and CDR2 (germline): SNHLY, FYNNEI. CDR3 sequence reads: CASSGTTEAFF. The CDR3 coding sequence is TGTGCCAGCAGTGGGACCACTGAAGCTTTCTTT.

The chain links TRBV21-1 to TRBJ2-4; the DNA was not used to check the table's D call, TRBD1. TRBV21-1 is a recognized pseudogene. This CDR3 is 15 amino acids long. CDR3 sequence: CASRGAGTGINIQYF. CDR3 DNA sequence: TGTGCCAGCAGAGGGGCGGGGACAGGGATCAACATTCAGTACTTC.

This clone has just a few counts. CDR3 loop: CASSGGQNTDTQYF. The DNA of the CDR3 is TGTGCCAGCAGCGGGGGACAAAACACAGATACGCAGTATTTT. V usage is TRBV5-6 and J usage is TRBJ2-3, with D perhaps TRBD1 (6 bases). The CDR3 extends over 14 amino acids. Germline CDR1 reads SGHDT; CDR2 reads YYEEEE. V was clipped by 4 bases and J by 2 bases, with 11 bases between them.

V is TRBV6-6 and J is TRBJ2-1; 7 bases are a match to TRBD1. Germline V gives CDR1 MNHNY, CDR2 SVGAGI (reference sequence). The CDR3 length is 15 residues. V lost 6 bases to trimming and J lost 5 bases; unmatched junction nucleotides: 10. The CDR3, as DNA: TGTGCCAGCAGGCCGCCGGACAGGCAAAACAATGAGCAGTTCTTC. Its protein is CASRPPDRQNNEQFF.